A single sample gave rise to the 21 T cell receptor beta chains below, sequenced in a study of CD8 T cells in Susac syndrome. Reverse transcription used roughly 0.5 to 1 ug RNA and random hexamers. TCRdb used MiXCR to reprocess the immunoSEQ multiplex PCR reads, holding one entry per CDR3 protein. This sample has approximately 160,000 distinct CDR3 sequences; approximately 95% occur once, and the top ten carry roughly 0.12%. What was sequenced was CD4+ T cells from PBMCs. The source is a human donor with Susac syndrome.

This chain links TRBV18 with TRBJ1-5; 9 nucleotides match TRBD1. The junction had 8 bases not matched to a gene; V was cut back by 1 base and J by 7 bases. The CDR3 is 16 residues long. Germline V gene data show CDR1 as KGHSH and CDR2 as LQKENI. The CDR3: CASSPLPGQGGQPQHF. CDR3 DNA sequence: TGTGCCAGCTCACCACTTCCGGGACAGGGAGGGCAGCCCCAGCATTTT.

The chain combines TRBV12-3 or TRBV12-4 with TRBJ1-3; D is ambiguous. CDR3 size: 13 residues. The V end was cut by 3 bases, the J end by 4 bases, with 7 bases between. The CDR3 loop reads CASSFGTGNTIYF. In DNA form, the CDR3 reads TGTGCCAGCAGTTTTGGAACGGGAAACACCATATATTTT.

The CDR3 region is CASSIDRDEQFF. The CDR3 DNA reads as TGTGCCAGCAGCATAGATCGGGATGAGCAGTTCTTC. This chain connects TRBV5-4 to TRBJ2-1; D gene uncertain. V lost 4 bases to trimming and J lost 8 bases, with 10 bases between them. CDR3 length equals 12 residues. Germline V gene lookup returns CDR1 SGHNT and CDR2 YYREEE (reference sequence).

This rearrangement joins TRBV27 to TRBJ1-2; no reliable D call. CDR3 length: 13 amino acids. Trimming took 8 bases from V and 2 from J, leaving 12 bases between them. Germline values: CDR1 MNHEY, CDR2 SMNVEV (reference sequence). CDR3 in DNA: TGTGCCAGCTCCCAGAGACCGAACTATGGCTACACCTTC. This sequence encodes CASSQRPNYGYTF.

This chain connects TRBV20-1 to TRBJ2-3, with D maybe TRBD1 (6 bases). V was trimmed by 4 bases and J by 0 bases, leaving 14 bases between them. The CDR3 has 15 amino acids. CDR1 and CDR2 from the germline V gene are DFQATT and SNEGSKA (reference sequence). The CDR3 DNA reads TGCAGTGCTATCCGGGACACTCGGAGCACAGATACGCAGTATTTT. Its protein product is CSAIRDTRSTDTQYF.

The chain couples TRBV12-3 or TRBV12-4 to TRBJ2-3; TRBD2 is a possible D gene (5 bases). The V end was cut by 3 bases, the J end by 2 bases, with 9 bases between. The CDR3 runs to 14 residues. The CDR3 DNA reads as TGTGCCAGCAGTTTCCGAGGGTACACAGATACGCAGTATTTT. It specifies CASSFRGYTDTQYF.

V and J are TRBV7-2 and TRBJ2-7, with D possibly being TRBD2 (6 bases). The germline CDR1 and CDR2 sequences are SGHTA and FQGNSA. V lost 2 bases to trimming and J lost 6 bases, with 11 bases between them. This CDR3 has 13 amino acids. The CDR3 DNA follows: TGTGCCAGCAGCTTATTAACCGGGGGCGAGCAGTACGTC. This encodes CASSLLTGGEQYV.

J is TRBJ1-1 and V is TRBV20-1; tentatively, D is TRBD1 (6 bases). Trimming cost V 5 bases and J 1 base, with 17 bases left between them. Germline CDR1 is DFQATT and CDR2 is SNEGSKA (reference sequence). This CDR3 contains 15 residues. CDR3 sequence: CSAQSPGAANTEAFF. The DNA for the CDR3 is TGCAGTGCTCAAAGCCCGGGGGCCGCGAACACTGAAGCTTTCTTT.

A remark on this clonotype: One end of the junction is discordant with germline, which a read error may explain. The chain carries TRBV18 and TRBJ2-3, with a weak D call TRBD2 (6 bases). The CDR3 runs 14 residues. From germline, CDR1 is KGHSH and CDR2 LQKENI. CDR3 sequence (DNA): TGTGCCAACTCACCGCCCGGGACTCTCAGTACGCAGTATTTT. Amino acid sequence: CANSPPGTLSTQYF. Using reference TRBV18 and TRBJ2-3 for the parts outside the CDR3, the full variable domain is NAGVMQNPRHLVRRRGQEARLRCSPMKGHSHVYWYRQLPEEGLKFMVYLQKENIIDESGMPKERFSAEFPKEGPSILRIQQVVRGDSAAYFCANSPPGTLSTQYFGPGTRLTVL.

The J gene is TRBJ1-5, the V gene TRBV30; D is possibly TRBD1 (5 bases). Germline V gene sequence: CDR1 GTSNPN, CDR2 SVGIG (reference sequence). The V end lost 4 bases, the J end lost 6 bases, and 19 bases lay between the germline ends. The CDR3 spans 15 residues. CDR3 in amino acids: CAWNKNGGQGQPQHF. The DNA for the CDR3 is TGTGCCTGGAATAAGAATGGAGGTCAGGGTCAGCCCCAGCATTTT. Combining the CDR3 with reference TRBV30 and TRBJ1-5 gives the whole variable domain SQTIHQWPATLVQPVGSPLSLECTVEGTSNPNLYWYRQAAGRGLQLLFYSVGIGQISSEVPQNLSASRPQDRQFILSSKKLLLSDSGFYLCAWNKNGGQGQPQHFGDGTRLSIL.

This chain's CDR3 is CSAIYDWGVSNQPQHF. The CDR3 DNA is TGCAGTGCTATTTACGATTGGGGGGTGAGCAATCAGCCCCAGCATTTT. V usage is TRBV20-1 and J usage is TRBJ1-5; TRBD1 might be the D (5 bases). Germline V gene lookup returns CDR1 DFQATT and CDR2 SNEGSKA (reference sequence). The CDR3 consists of 16 residues. V lost 4 bases to trimming and J lost 1 base, with 17 bases between them.

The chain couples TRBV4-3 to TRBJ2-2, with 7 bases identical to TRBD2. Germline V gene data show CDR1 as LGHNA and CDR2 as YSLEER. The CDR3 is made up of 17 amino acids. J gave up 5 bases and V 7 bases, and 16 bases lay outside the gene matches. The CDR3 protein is CASILKREVYVTGELFF. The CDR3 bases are TGCGCCAGCATACTAAAGCGGGAAGTGTATGTGACCGGGGAGCTGTTTTTT.

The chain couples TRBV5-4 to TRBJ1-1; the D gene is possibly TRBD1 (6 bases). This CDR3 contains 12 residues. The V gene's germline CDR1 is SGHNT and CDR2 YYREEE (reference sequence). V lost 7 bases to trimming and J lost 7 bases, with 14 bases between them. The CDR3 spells CASGTGHSEAFF. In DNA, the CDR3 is TGTGCCAGCGGTACAGGGCACAGTGAAGCTTTCTTT.

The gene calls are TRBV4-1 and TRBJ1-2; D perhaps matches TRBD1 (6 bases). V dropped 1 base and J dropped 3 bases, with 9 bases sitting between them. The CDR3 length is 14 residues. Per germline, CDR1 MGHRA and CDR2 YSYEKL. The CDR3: CASSQVTGDYGYTF. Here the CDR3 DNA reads TGCGCCAGCAGCCAAGTGACAGGAGACTATGGCTACACCTTC.

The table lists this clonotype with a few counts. The CDR3 loop is CASRPGQTNTEAFF. CDR3 DNA: TGTGCCAGCAGGCCGGGACAGACTAACACTGAAGCTTTCTTT. The V and J genes are TRBV28 and TRBJ1-1, with 7 bases fitting TRBD1. The CDR3 is made up of 14 amino acids. Trimming took 6 bases from V and 2 from J; bases not matched to a gene: 6. The germline V gene encodes CDR1 MDHEN and CDR2 SYDVKM. Complete variable domain (other parts from reference TRBV28 and TRBJ1-1): DVKVTQSSRYLVKRTGEKVFLECVQDMDHENMFWYRQDPGLGLRLIYFSYDVKMKEKGDIPEGYSVSREKKERFSLILESASTNQTSMYLCASRPGQTNTEAFFGQGTRLTVV.

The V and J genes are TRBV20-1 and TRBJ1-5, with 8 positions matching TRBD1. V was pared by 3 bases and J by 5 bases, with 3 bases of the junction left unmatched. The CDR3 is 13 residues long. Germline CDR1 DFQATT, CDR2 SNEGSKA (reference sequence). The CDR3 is CSASEQGDQPQHF. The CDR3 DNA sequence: TGCAGTGCTAGCGAACAGGGGGATCAGCCCCAGCATTTT.

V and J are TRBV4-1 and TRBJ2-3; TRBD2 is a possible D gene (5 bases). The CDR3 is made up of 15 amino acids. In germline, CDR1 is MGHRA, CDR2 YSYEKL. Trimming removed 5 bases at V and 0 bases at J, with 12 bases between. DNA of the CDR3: TGCGCCAGCAGCAGGACTGAGTACAGCACAGATACGCAGTATTTT. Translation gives CASSRTEYSTDTQYF.

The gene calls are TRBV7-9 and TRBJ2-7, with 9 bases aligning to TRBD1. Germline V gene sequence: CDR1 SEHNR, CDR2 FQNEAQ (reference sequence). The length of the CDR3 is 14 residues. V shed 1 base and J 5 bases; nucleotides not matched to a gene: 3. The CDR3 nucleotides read TGTGCCAGCAGCTTAGAGGGACAGGGTGACGAGCAGTACTTC. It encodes CASSLEGQGDEQYF.

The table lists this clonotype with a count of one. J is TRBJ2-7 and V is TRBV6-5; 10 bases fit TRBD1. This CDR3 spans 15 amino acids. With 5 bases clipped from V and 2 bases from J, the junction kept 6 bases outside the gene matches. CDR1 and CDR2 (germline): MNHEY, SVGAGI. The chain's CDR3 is CASSSAGTGAYEQYF. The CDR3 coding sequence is TGTGCCAGCAGTAGTGCCGGGACAGGGGCCTACGAGCAGTACTTC.

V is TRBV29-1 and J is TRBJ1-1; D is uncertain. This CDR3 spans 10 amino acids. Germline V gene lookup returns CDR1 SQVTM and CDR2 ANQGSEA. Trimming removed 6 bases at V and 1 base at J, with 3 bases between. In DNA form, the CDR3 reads TGCAGCGTCAAGAACACTGAAGCTTTCTTT. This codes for CSVKNTEAFF. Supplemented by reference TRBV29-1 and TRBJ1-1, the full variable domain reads SAVISQKPSRDICQRGTSLTIQCQVDSQVTMMFWYRQQPGQSLTLIATANQGSEATYESGFVIDKFPISRPNLTFSTLTVSNMSPEDSSIYLCSVKNTEAFFGQGTRLTVV.

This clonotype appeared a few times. Here the CDR3 DNA reads TGTGCCACCAGACCTAATTCAATAGAGACCCAGTACTTC. It yields the protein CATRPNSIETQYF. The V and J genes are TRBV6-1 and TRBJ2-5; no definite D call. Trimming took off 10 bases at V and 4 bases at J, with 16 bases between the two ends. Looked up from germline, CDR1 is MNHNS and CDR2 is SASEGT. The CDR3 has 13 residues.